Described below is a single TCR beta chain sequence and its context. What it binds is unknown. Reverse transcribing all isolated RNA meant expressed TCRB transcripts were sequenced. Sequencing used immunoSEQ multiplex PCR; TCRdb keeps in-frame clones, though not all of them. The repertoire holds 120,000 to 150,000 clones, about 13% seen once, with under 1.5% in the top ten. The CDR3 is 13 residues long. Germline CDR1 and CDR2: LNHDA and SQIVND (reference sequence). V lost 4 bases, J lost 3 bases, and 1 base stayed unmatched. The sample comes from a study of beta chain features in type 1 diabetes. CD45RO/CCR7/CD25/CD127/CD95/CD27 sorting isolated CD4+ naive, central memory, regulatory and stem cell-like memory cells. Study-wide points: In the patient group, naive, central memory and Treg TCRB repertoires seemed more alike than in the healthy donor group. In every one of the four CD4+ subsets, TCRB CDR3s were moderately but significantly shorter in Type 1 diabetes patients. The VDJ junctions of type 1 diabetes patients carried fewer insertions and more deletions.

Sequencing input: central memory CD4+ T cells from blood. This sequence originates from a man aged 18 to 35 with type 1 diabetes. The chain uses TRBV19 and TRBJ1-2; 8 positions match TRBD1. The CDR3 protein is CASSKDRDYGYTF. As DNA, the CDR3 is TGTGCCAGTAGTAAGGACAGGGACTATGGCTACACCTTC. Variable domain in full (rest from reference TRBV19 and TRBJ1-2): DGGITQSPKYLFRKEGQNVTLSCEQNLNHDAMYWYRQDPGQGLRLIYYSQIVNDFQKGDIAEGYSVSREKKESFPLTVTSAQKNPTAFYLCASSKDRDYGYTFGSGTRLTVV.